Listed below are T cell receptor beta chains from one sample, sequenced in a study of blood T cell repertoires in COVID-19. TCRdb's copy holds only in-frame clones and misses some; the assay was immunoSEQ multiplex PCR. There are 65,000 to 85,000 clones in the sample; 75% to 95% occur only once, and 6.9% lies in the top ten. Sequenced input: peripheral blood. These receptors originate from a human donor in a cohort sampled during active COVID-19. Each CDR3 is given with its conserved first and last residue. A D gene is named only where the DNA matches it firmly. Clone size is given for some rows only: seen once, a few or many times, or a class if the clone is expanded.

clone size,D gene,J gene,V gene,CDR3 protein,CDR3 DNA
-,-,TRBJ2-5,TRBV3-1/TRBV3-2,CASSQVNSQETQYF,TGTGCCAGCAGCCAAGTAAACAGCCAAGAGACCCAGTACTTC
-,TRBD1,TRBJ1-1,TRBV19,CASSILSGGPEAFF,TGTGCCAGTAGTATTCTATCAGGGGGCCCTGAAGCTTTCTTT
-,-,TRBJ1-1,TRBV10-3,CAIREQGFSTEAFF,TGTGCCATCAGGGAACAGGGCTTTTCCACTGAAGCTTTCTTT
-,-,TRBJ1-2,TRBV29-1,CSVGLDSLSGYTF,TGCAGCGTTGGATTGGACAGCCTCTCTGGCTACACCTTC
-,TRBD2,TRBJ2-3,TRBV10-3,CAIKTSGGAGTDTQYF,TGTGCCATCAAAACTAGCGGGGGGGCCGGGACAGATACGCAGTATTTT
-,-,TRBJ1-1,TRBV5-1,CASSPSTGNTEAFF,TGCGCCAGCAGCCCGTCAACAGGGAACACTGAAGCTTTCTTT
-,-,TRBJ2-1,TRBV5-1,CASSMGLNTHNEQFF,TGCGCCAGCAGCATGGGACTCAATACCCACAATGAGCAGTTCTTC
-,TRBD1,TRBJ1-4,TRBV5-5,CASSLEAGQGSVTNEKLFF,TGTGCCAGCAGCTTGGAGGCGGGACAGGGGAGTGTAACTAATGAAAAACTGTTTTTT
once,TRBD2,TRBJ2-1,TRBV7-9,CASSIPSGGAKNEQFF,TGTGCCAGCAGCATCCCTAGCGGGGGGGCCAAAAATGAGCAGTTCTTC
once,-,TRBJ1-4,TRBV5-4,CASSLEGGVGEKLFF,TGTGCCAGCAGCTTAGAGGGAGGGGTTGGTGAAAAACTGTTTTTT
-,TRBD1,TRBJ1-4,TRBV5-6,CASSRDSSEKLFF,TGTGCCAGCAGCCGGGACAGCTCGGAAAAACTGTTTTTT
-,-,TRBJ1-5,TRBV2,CASASALGNQPQHF,TGTGCCAGCGCCAGCGCGTTGGGCAATCAGCCCCAGCATTTT
once,-,TRBJ1-1,TRBV7-8,CASSLGMTEAFF,TGTGCCAGCAGCTTAGGTATGACTGAAGCTTTCTTT
-,-,TRBJ1-2,TRBV28,CASSLAGAGGYTF,TGTGCCAGCAGTTTAGCGGGGGCGGGTGGCTACACCTTC
-,-,TRBJ2-1,TRBV9,CASRSGSSSYNEQFF,TGTGCCAGCAGGAGCGGCTCGAGCTCCTACAATGAGCAGTTCTTC
-,-,TRBJ2-1,TRBV3-1/TRBV3-2,CASSQAGFTYNEQFF,TGTGCCAGCAGCCAAGCAGGGTTCACCTACAATGAGCAGTTCTTC
-,-,TRBJ1-3,TRBV30,CAWGGGIGNTIYF,TGTGCCTGGGGGGGAGGGATTGGAAACACCATATATTTT
-,-,TRBJ1-4,TRBV2,CASSERRGNEKLFF,TGTGCCAGCAGTGAAAGAAGGGGTAATGAAAAACTGTTTTTT
-,TRBD1,TRBJ2-1,TRBV6-5,CASRETGHEQFF,TGTGCCAGCAGGGAGACAGGGCATGAGCAGTTCTTC
-,TRBD2,TRBJ2-1,TRBV10-2,CASSDRVSSGGANEQFF,TGCGCCAGCAGCGACCGAGTGAGTAGCGGGGGGGCTAATGAGCAGTTCTTC
-,-,TRBJ1-6,TRBV9,CASSVEYRYNSPLHF,TGTGCCAGCAGCGTAGAATACAGGTATAATTCACCCCTCCACTTT
-,TRBD2,TRBJ2-1,TRBV3-1/TRBV3-2,CASSALAGNNEQFF,TGTGCCAGCAGCGCTCTAGCGGGGAACAATGAGCAGTTCTTC
-,-,TRBJ2-2,TRBV4-2,CASSQSPGGELFF,TGTGCCAGCAGCCAATCCCCCGGCGGGGAGCTGTTTTTT
-,-,TRBJ1-1,TRBV5-1,CASSQGAEGTEAFF,TGCGCCAGCAGCCAAGGGGCCGAAGGGACTGAAGCTTTCTTT
-,-,TRBJ2-7,TRBV7-9,CASSPGSYEQYF,TGTGCCAGCAGCCCAGGATCCTACGAGCAGTACTTC
-,TRBD1,TRBJ2-3,TRBV7-2,CASSLARGTDTQYF,TGTGCCAGCAGCTTAGCCAGGGGGACAGATACGCAGTATTTT
-,TRBD1,TRBJ1-3,TRBV10-3,CAISEPGTVGGNTIYF,TGTGCCATCAGTGAGCCCGGGACAGTGGGTGGAAACACCATATATTTT
-,TRBD1,TRBJ2-3,TRBV11-2,CASRLSGTGSGTDTQYF,TGTGCCAGCAGACTTTCCGGGACAGGCTCGGGGACAGATACGCAGTATTTT
-,TRBD1,TRBJ1-1,TRBV19,CASRAWTGEMNTEAFF,TGTGCCAGTAGGGCTTGGACAGGGGAAATGAACACTGAAGCTTTCTTT
few,TRBD1,TRBJ1-3,TRBV6-6,CASSFRGDTIYF,TGTGCCAGCAGTTTCAGGGGGGACACCATATATTTT
-,TRBD1,TRBJ2-2,TRBV7-2,CASRDRRNTGELFF,TGTGCCAGCAGGGACAGGAGAAACACCGGGGAGCTGTTTTTT
-,TRBD1,TRBJ2-3,TRBV5-6,CASSTGQGRDTQYF,TGTGCCAGCAGCACCGGACAGGGAAGGGATACGCAGTATTTT
few,TRBD1,TRBJ1-6,TRBV30,CAWDRGDDNSPLHF,TGTGCCTGGGACAGGGGTGACGATAATTCACCCCTCCACTTT
-,-,TRBJ1-1,TRBV3-1/TRBV3-2,CASSQDLDTRNTEAFF,TGTGCCAGCAGCCAAGATCTTGACACAAGGAACACTGAAGCTTTCTTT
-,TRBD1,TRBJ2-7,TRBV19,CASSTGTGLEQYF,TGTGCCAGTAGCACCGGGACAGGGCTCGAGCAGTACTTC
-,TRBD1,TRBJ2-1,TRBV6-5,CASGDRAYNEQFF,TGTGCCAGCGGGGACAGAGCCTACAATGAGCAGTTCTTC
-,-,TRBJ2-1,TRBV5-1,CASSLGGFYNEQFF,TGCGCCAGCAGCTTGGGCGGATTTTACAATGAGCAGTTCTTC
-,-,TRBJ2-2,TRBV5-1,CASNPPVRGWELFF,TGCGCCAGCAACCCCCCCGTAAGGGGCTGGGAGCTGTTTTTT
-,-,TRBJ1-2,TRBV19,CASRSLRGLANYGYTF,TGTGCCAGTAGGTCCCTTCGGGGTCTAGCTAACTATGGCTACACCTTC
-,-,TRBJ2-3,TRBV28,CASSFLGAPDTQYF,TGTGCCAGCAGTTTCCTTGGAGCACCCGATACGCAGTATTTT
once,-,TRBJ1-3,TRBV6-5,CASIPVSSGNTIYF,TGTGCCAGCATTCCTGTTAGCTCTGGAAACACCATATATTTT